The present TCR beta chain was sequenced within a study of blood T cell repertoires in COVID-19. On the study more broadly: Acute and convalescent COVID-19 specimens originated in the United States, Italy and Spain. PBMCs, B-cell-depleted T cells, or T cells were the source of the cDNA or gDNA that made up the material.

CDR1 and CDR2 from the germline V gene are SGDLS and YYNGEE. The CDR3 has 15 residues. Trimming removed 3 bases from V and 1 base from J, with 13 bases in between. Under the authors' procedure: Reference gene primers were amplified, and this amplification served to estimate nucleated cell counts. Here immunoSEQ multiplex PCR was the method, and the copy in TCRdb shows in-frame clones only, minus some. From that table come the V and J calls and clone size; the DNA was used to work out D and trimming. The sample has 120,000 to 150,000 clones, approximately 86% seen once. The material sequenced was peripheral blood. The J gene is TRBJ2-5, the V gene TRBV9, with a weak D call TRBD1 (6 bases). The clonotype originates from a woman aged 40 to 50 with active or convalescent COVID-19. The CDR3 is CASSAQTGRQETQYF. The CDR3 DNA reads as TGTGCCAGCAGCGCACAGACAGGTCGCCAAGAGACCCAGTACTTC.